One sample yielded the 26 T cell receptor beta chains listed below, sequenced in a study of cytomegalovirus exposure and HLA in healthy donors. Primers included in the PCR were 60 Vbeta and 13 Jbeta primers. Data came from immunoSEQ multiplex PCR; TCRdb stores just in-frame clones and leaves some out. In the table there are some 100,000 clones, 76% of which are singletons. Sequencing was performed on PBMCs. All receptors come from a woman between 50 and 59 years old in good health and CMV-seropositive.

This clone is a singleton in its sample. The genes are TRBV5-6 and TRBJ2-7; 10 nucleotides align to TRBD1. Unmatched junction bases numbered 6, after V lost 5 bases and J lost 4 bases. Per the germline V gene, CDR1 is SGHDT and CDR2 is YYEEEE. The CDR3 runs to 14 residues. The CDR3 DNA is TGTGCCAGCAGTTTCGGGACAGGGGTTTACGAGCAGTACTTC. It is translated as CASSFGTGVYEQYF.

This clone has only one observation. This chain uses TRBV7-2 with TRBJ2-7; 10 bases align to TRBD2. Trimming cost V 3 bases and J 0 bases; bases outside gene matches: 5. This CDR3 is 16 amino acids long. Germline assignment: CDR1 SGHTA and CDR2 FQGNSA. The CDR3 coding sequence is TGTGCCAGCAGCTTTAGCGGGAGGCCTGGCTCCTACGAGCAGTACTTC. Its protein product is CASSFSGRPGSYEQYF.

The V gene is TRBV4-1, the J gene TRBJ2-7, with 9 bases matching TRBD1. Losses at the gene ends were 3 bases for V and 3 bases for J; bases not matched to a gene: 9. Per the germline V gene, CDR1 is MGHRA and CDR2 is YSYEKL. This CDR3 is 16 amino acids long. Written as DNA, the CDR3 is TGCGCCAGCAGCCAGGCCCCGGGACAGGGAGGCTACGAGCAGTACTTC. This translates into CASSQAPGQGGYEQYF.

The rearrangement joins TRBV18 to TRBJ2-1, with 9 bases matching TRBD1. Germline CDR1 reads KGHSH; CDR2 reads LQKENI. CDR3 length equals 16 residues. The ends lost 0 bases at V and 0 bases at J; junction bases unmatched: 0. The CDR3 loop is CASSPPTGGSYNEQFF. For the CDR3, the DNA is TGTGCCAGCTCACCACCGACAGGGGGCTCCTACAATGAGCAGTTCTTC.

The chain is built from TRBV5-4 and TRBJ1-6; a weak D match, TRBD1 (5 bases). The CDR3 loop spans 14 amino acids. V lost 4 bases and J lost 7, with 12 bases in between. Per germline, CDR1 SGHNT and CDR2 YYREEE (reference sequence). CDR3 protein: CASSPQAGNSPLHF. The CDR3 region has the DNA TGTGCCAGCAGCCCGCAGGCAGGGAATTCACCCCTCCACTTT. Complete variable domain (other parts from reference TRBV5-4 and TRBJ1-6): ETGVTQSPTHLIKTRGQQVTLRCSSQSGHNTVSWYQQALGQGPQFIFQYYREEENGRGNFPPRFSGLQFPNYSSELNVNALELDDSALYLCASSPQAGNSPLHFGNGTRLTVT.

The CDR3 is CASSQVSGGGVRELFF. In DNA, the CDR3 is TGCGCCAGCAGCCAAGTCAGCGGGGGCGGCGTCAGGGAGCTGTTTTTT. The gene calls are TRBV4-1 and TRBJ2-2; 8 bases align to TRBD2. The CDR3 consists of 16 residues. Trimming took 1 base from V and 9 from J; bases not matched to a gene: 10. CDR1 is MGHRA and CDR2 is YSYEKL in the germline V gene.

The CDR3 reads CSVRTSGRVFSYNEQFF. The DNA for the CDR3 is TGCAGCGTGCGGACTAGCGGGAGGGTTTTTTCCTACAATGAGCAGTTCTTC. The rearrangement uses TRBV29-1 and TRBJ2-1; 15 bases line up with TRBD2. CDR3 length: 17 amino acids. V trimming: 6 bases; J trimming: 1 base; junction bases outside the gene matches: 7. Germline V gene sequence: CDR1 SQVTM, CDR2 ANQGSEA.

The chain employs TRBV7-2 and TRBJ2-1; TRBD2 matches 7 bases. Losses at the gene ends were 2 bases for V and 5 bases for J; bases not matched to a gene: 6. The CDR3 covers 15 residues. In germline, CDR1 is SGHTA, CDR2 FQGNSA. For the CDR3, the DNA is TGTGCCAGCAGCTTACGTGGGACTATTAACAATGAGCAGTTCTTC. As protein: CASSLRGTINNEQFF.

The CDR3 region is CASSGRGSTDTQYF. CDR3 nucleotides: TGTGCCAGCAGTGGGCGGGGGAGCACAGATACGCAGTATTTT. The chain links TRBV2 to TRBJ2-3, with 7 bases aligning to TRBD2. The germline CDR1 and CDR2 sequences are SNHLY and FYNNEI. V gave up 4 bases and J gave up 0 bases; unmatched junction bases: 1. The CDR3 spans 14 residues. Together with reference TRBV2 and TRBJ2-3, the CDR3 gives the full variable domain: EPEVTQTPSHQVTQMGQEVILRCVPISNHLYFYWYRQILGQKVEFLVSFYNNEISEKSEIFDDQFSVERPDGSNFTLKIRSTKLEDSAMYFCASSGRGSTDTQYFGPGTRLTVL.

The gene calls are TRBV6-6 and TRBJ2-2, with D possibly matching TRBD1 (6 bases). V lost 6 bases to trimming and J lost 1 base, with 12 bases between them. Germline lookup yields CDR1 MNHNY and CDR2 SVGAGI (reference sequence). The CDR3 has 15 amino acids. The DNA for the CDR3 is TGTGCCAGCAGCCGGCAACAGGGGAACACCGGGGAGCTGTTTTTT. It is translated as CASSRQQGNTGELFF.

This rearrangement joins TRBV5-1 to TRBJ2-2; unclear D gene. V lost 0 bases to trimming and J lost 7 bases, with 7 bases between them. Germline lookup yields CDR1 SGHRS and CDR2 YFSETQ. The CDR3 spans 13 residues. CDR3 amino acids: CASSLDSIGELFF. The CDR3 DNA is TGCGCCAGCAGCTTGGACAGTATCGGGGAGCTGTTTTTT.

This chain links TRBV7-2 with TRBJ2-3; 11 bases match TRBD2. After removal of 4 bases from V and 8 bases from J, the junction contained 8 bases not matched to a gene. The CDR3 length is 15 residues. From germline, CDR1 is SGHTA and CDR2 FQGNSA. CDR3 protein: CASSSIAGGRGTQYF. CDR3 DNA sequence: TGTGCCAGCAGCTCCATAGCGGGGGGGCGAGGTACGCAGTATTTT.

The V and J genes are TRBV11-3 and TRBJ2-5; D might be TRBD1 (6 bases). Trimming took 2 bases from V and 7 from J, leaving 29 bases between them. This CDR3 contains 19 residues. The germline gives CDR1 SGHNT, CDR2 YENEEA. The DNA for the CDR3 is TGTGCCAGCAGCTTACCCGGGGTGGGTGTGGGGGCTCCGTGTAGGACCCAGTACTTC. Its translation: CASSLPGVGVGAPCRTQYF.

CDR3: CASSLVGATGEGNTIYF. The CDR3 coding sequence is TGCGCCAGCAGCTTGGTGGGGGCGACAGGGGAAGGAAACACCATATATTTT. The J gene is TRBJ1-3, the V gene TRBV5-1; TRBD1 aligns across 8 bases. Germline V CDR1 and CDR2: SGHRS, YFSETQ. The CDR3 sequence is 17 residues long. V was pared by 0 bases and J by 4 bases, with 9 bases of the junction left unmatched. The full variable domain, rest sourced from reference TRBV5-1 and TRBJ1-3, is KAGVTQTPRYLIKTRGQQVTLSCSPISGHRSVSWYQQTPGQGLQFLFEYFSETQRNKGNFPGRFSGRQFSNSRSEMNVSTLELGDSALYLCASSLVGATGEGNTIYFGEGSWLTVV.

The chain joins TRBV2 to TRBJ1-1; 9 bases fit TRBD1. Trimming at V came to 6 bases and at J to 3 bases, leaving 5 bases not matched to a gene. Germline assignment: CDR1 SNHLY and CDR2 FYNNEI. CDR3 size: 14 residues. CDR3 DNA: TGTGCCAGCAGCAACCGACAGGGGGACACTGAAGCTTTCTTT. Translation: CASSNRQGDTEAFF.

V usage is TRBV7-9 and J usage is TRBJ2-1, with a possible D match to TRBD2 (5 bases). The CDR3 has 13 amino acids. V gave up 3 bases and J gave up 6 bases, with 9 bases separating them. Germline V gene data show CDR1 as SEHNR and CDR2 as FQNEAQ (reference sequence). The CDR3 loop is CASSFSEGNEQFF. CDR3 coding DNA: TGTGCCAGCAGCTTTTCTGAGGGCAATGAGCAGTTCTTC. Drawing the rest from reference TRBV7-9 and TRBJ2-1, the complete variable domain is DTGVSQNPRHKITKRGQNVTFRCDPISEHNRLYWYRQTLGQGPEFLTYFQNEAQLEKSRLLSDRFSAERPKGSFSTLEIQRTEQGDSAMYLCASSFSEGNEQFFGPGTRLTVL.

The V call is TRBV7-9, the J call TRBJ2-3, with D possibly being TRBD1 (6 bases). In germline, CDR1 is SEHNR, CDR2 FQNEAQ (reference sequence). The V and J ends lost 1 base and 3 bases respectively, with 11 bases between them. This CDR3 comprises 15 residues. CDR3 DNA sequence: TGTGCCAGCAGCTTAGGGGGGCTGAGGACAGATACGCAGTATTTT. Amino acids: CASSLGGLRTDTQYF. The complete variable domain, with remaining parts taken from reference TRBV7-9 and TRBJ2-3, reads DTGVSQNPRHKITKRGQNVTFRCDPISEHNRLYWYRQTLGQGPEFLTYFQNEAQLEKSRLLSDRFSAERPKGSFSTLEIQRTEQGDSAMYLCASSLGGLRTDTQYFGPGTRLTVL.

The chain employs TRBV6-5 and TRBJ2-1; 9 nucleotides align to TRBD2. CDR1 and CDR2 from the germline V gene are MNHEY and SVGAGI. This CDR3 has 15 amino acids. V was clipped by 6 bases and J by 9 bases; unmatched bases: 12. Here the CDR3 DNA reads TGTGCCAGCAGCGCCAGTGGCGGGGGGGCAGGTGAGCAGTTCTTC. Protein sequence: CASSASGGGAGEQFF.

The rearrangement links TRBV18 to TRBJ2-3, with a weak D call TRBD1 (6 bases). CDR3 length: 15 residues. Germline V gene sequence: CDR1 KGHSH, CDR2 LQKENI. Trimming took 6 bases from V and 1 from J, leaving 14 bases between them. This CDR3 reads CASSGAPVGTDTQYF. The CDR3 nucleotides read TGTGCCAGCTCGGGGGCCCCGGTTGGCACAGATACGCAGTATTTT.

The chain employs TRBV4-1 and TRBJ2-3, with 8 bases matching TRBD2. The CDR3 length is 15 residues. The V segment lost 1 base and the J segment 3 bases; nucleotides outside the gene matches: 3. Germline V CDR1 and CDR2: MGHRA, YSYEKL. The CDR3 reads CASSQGLAGTDTQYF. The CDR3 nucleotides are TGCGCCAGCAGCCAAGGTCTAGCGGGTACAGATACGCAGTATTTT.

The chain recombines TRBV2 with TRBJ2-5, with 8 bases aligning to TRBD1. This CDR3 region has 13 residues. V dropped 6 bases and J dropped 5; count of bases not matched to a gene: 5. Looked up from germline, CDR1 is SNHLY and CDR2 is FYNNEI. The CDR3 protein is CASSRQGWETQYF. The CDR3 region has the DNA TGTGCCAGCAGCCGACAGGGGTGGGAGACCCAGTACTTC.

This clone came up a few times. The chain is built from TRBV19 and TRBJ1-1; TRBD1 matches at 8 bases. CDR3 length: 14 amino acids. The ends lost 6 bases at V and 5 bases at J; junction bases unmatched: 8. Germline CDR1 reads LNHDA; CDR2 reads SQIVND (reference sequence). The CDR3 spells CASRLGQGWTEAFF. The CDR3 region has the DNA TGTGCCAGTAGACTCGGACAGGGTTGGACTGAAGCTTTCTTT.

This clone was seen a handful of times. This chain joins TRBV19 and TRBJ1-1; D is undetermined. This CDR3 has 13 residues. Trimming removed 5 bases from V and 6 bases from J, with 13 bases in between. CDR1 and CDR2 (germline): LNHDA, SQIVND (reference sequence). Written as DNA, the CDR3 is TGTGCCAGTAGTCCGAGGGATACTCCTGAAGCTTTCTTT. This sequence encodes CASSPRDTPEAFF.

The genes are TRBV2 and TRBJ2-1; D is unclear. V shed 4 bases and J shed 9 bases, with 16 bases lying between them. The CDR3 spans 14 residues. CDR1 and CDR2 from the germline V gene are SNHLY and FYNNEI. The CDR3 DNA sequence: TGTGCCAGCAGTGTGACGGAGAGTGGTGGTGAGCAGTTCTTC. Translation: CASSVTESGGEQFF.

The chain joins TRBV7-9 to TRBJ1-1; D remains unclear. V was cut by 3 bases and J by 1 base, with 6 bases left in between. The CDR3 has 13 amino acids. The germline V gene has CDR1 SEHNR and CDR2 FQNEAQ (reference sequence). CDR3 DNA sequence: TGTGCCAGCAGCTTTCAGGAGAACACTGAAGCTTTCTTT. Protein product: CASSFQENTEAFF.

The chain employs TRBV6-1 and TRBJ2-7, with D hard to call. V lost 8 bases and J 5 bases, leaving 10 bases between the germline ends. Germline loops: CDR1 MNHNS, CDR2 SASEGT. The CDR3 loop spans 11 amino acids. For the CDR3, the DNA is TGTGCCAGCCTCTGGGCAAACGAGCAGTACTTC. Its translation: CASLWANEQYF.